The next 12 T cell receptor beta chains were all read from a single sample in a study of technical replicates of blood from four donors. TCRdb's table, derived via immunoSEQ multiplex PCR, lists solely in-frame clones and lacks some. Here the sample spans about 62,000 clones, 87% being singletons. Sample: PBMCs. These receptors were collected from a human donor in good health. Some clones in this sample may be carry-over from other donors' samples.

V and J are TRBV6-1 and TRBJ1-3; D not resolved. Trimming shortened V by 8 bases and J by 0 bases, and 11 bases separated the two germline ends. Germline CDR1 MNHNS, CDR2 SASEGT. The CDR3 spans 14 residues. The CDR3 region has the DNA TGTGCCAGCGGAGGGCAGAGCTCTGGAAACACCATATATTTT. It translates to CASGGQSSGNTIYF.

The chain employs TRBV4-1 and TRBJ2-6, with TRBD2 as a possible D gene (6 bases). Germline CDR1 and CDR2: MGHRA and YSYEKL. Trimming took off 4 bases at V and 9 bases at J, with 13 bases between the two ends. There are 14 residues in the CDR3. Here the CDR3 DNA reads TGCGCCAGCAGCCCTCCCGGGAGCATCAACGTCCTGACTTTC. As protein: CASSPPGSINVLTF.

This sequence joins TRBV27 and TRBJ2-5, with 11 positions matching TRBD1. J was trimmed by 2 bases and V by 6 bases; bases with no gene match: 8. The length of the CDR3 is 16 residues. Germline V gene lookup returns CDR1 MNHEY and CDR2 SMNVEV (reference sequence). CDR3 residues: CASRFRTGGLQETQYF. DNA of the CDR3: TGTGCCAGCAGATTCAGGACAGGGGGCTTACAAGAGACCCAGTACTTC.

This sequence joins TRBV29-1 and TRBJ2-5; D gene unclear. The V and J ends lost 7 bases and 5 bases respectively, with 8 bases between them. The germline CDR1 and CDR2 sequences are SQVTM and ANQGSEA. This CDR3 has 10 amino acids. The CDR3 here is CSARVETQYF. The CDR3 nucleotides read TGCAGCGCCCGGGTCGAGACCCAGTACTTC.

This chain's CDR3 is CASSLGPEAFF. The DNA of the CDR3 is TGTGCCAGCAGCTTAGGGCCTGAAGCTTTCTTT. The rearrangement links TRBV11-1 to TRBJ1-1, with D unresolved. V was pared by 1 base and J by 6 bases, with 3 bases between. The CDR3 has 11 amino acids. CDR1 SGHAT and CDR2 FQDESV come from the germline V gene (reference sequence). Based on the CDR3 plus reference TRBV11-1 and TRBJ1-1, the full variable domain is EAEVAQSPRYKITEKSQAVAFWCDPISGHATLYWYRQILGQGPELLVQFQDESVVDDSQLPKDRFSAERLKGVDSTLKIQPAELGDSAMYLCASSLGPEAFFGQGTRLTVV.

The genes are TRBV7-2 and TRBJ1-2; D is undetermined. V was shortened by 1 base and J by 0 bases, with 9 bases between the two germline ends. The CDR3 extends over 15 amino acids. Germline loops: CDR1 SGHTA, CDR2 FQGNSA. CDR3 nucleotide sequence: TGTGCCAGCAGCTTAGATCGCCAGGCTAACTATGGCTACACCTTC. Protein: CASSLDRQANYGYTF.

The chain's CDR3 is CASSPQEGNTIYF. CDR3 DNA: TGTGCCAGCAGCCCCCAAGAGGGAAACACCATATATTTT. The chain is built from TRBV7-8 and TRBJ1-3; no clear D. The CDR3 extends over 13 amino acids. V shed 5 bases and J shed 4 bases, with 9 bases lying between them. Germline loops: CDR1 SGHVS, CDR2 FQNEAQ.

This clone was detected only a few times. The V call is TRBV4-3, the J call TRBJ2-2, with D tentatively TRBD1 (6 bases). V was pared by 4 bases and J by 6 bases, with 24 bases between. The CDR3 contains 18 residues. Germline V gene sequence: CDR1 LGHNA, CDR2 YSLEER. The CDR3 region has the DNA TGCGCCAGCAGCCTTTTAGGGGGATTATTTCGGGTCCCCGGGGAGCTGTTTTTT. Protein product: CASSLLGGLFRVPGELFF.

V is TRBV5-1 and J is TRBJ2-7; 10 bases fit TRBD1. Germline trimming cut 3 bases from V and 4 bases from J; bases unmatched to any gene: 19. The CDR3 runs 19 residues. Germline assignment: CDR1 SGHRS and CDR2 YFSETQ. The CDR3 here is CASSSPLTPSTGGQYEQYF. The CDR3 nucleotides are TGCGCCAGCAGCTCACCCCTAACACCCTCGACAGGGGGCCAGTACGAGCAGTACTTC.

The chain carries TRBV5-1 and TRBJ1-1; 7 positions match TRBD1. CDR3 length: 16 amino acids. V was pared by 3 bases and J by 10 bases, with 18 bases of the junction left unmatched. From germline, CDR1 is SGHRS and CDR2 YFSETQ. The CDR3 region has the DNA TGCGCCAGCAGCTATGAGTCGGTGAATAGAGGGGGCGCAGCTTTCTTT. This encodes CASSYESVNRGGAAFF.

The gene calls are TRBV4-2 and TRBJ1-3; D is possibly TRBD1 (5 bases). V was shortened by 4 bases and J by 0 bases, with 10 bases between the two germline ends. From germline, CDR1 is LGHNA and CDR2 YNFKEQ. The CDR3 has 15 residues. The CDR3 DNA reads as TGTGCCAGCAGCCGAGACAGAAGCTCTGGAAACACCATATATTTT. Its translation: CASSRDRSSGNTIYF.

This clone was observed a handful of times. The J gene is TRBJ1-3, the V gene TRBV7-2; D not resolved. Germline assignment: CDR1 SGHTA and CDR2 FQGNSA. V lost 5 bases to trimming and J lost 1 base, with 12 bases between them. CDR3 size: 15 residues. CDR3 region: CASSTNQISGNTIYF. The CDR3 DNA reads TGTGCCAGCAGCACGAACCAGATTTCTGGAAACACCATATATTTT.